These 13 T cell receptor beta chains came from one sample sequenced in a study of blood T cell repertoires in COVID-19 (TCRdb year 2020). To prepare the library, the immunoSEQ multiplex PCR assay was applied. TCRdb took this table from immuneACCESS and kept in-frame rearrangements with V and J called. Such tables lack part of the clones; where checked against another copy, unresolved V genes explain under half of the gap, and the rest is unexplained. The sample includes more than 110,000 clones, with about 87% observed a single time. The ten top clones hold more than 5% of the sample. The sample taken for sequencing was peripheral blood. The receptors come from a human donor in a cohort sampled during active COVID-19.

This clone was recorded once. The chain links TRBV2 to TRBJ2-5; TRBD1 matches at 7 bases. CDR3 length: 14 residues. V shed 10 bases and J 7 bases; nucleotides not matched to a gene: 15. Germline V gene data show CDR1 as SNHLY and CDR2 as FYNNEI. The chain's CDR3 is CATATGQSTGTQYF. CDR3 DNA: TGTGCCACCGCTACGGGACAGTCGACTGGGACCCAGTACTTC.

The chain recombines TRBV18 with TRBJ2-1; TRBD1 matches at 7 bases. In germline, CDR1 is KGHSH, CDR2 LQKENI. This CDR3 contains 13 residues. V gave up 2 bases and J gave up 8 bases; unmatched junction bases: 3. In DNA form, the CDR3 reads TGTGCCAGCTCACCAACAGGGGTGGATGAGCAGTTCTTC. This gives the protein CASSPTGVDEQFF.

V usage is TRBV6-1 and J usage is TRBJ1-6; D gene ambiguous. V was clipped by 3 bases and J by 10 bases, with 13 bases between them. Germline V lookup: CDR1 MNHNS, CDR2 SASEGT. The CDR3 covers 14 residues. CDR3 residues: CASSDRGKGSPLHF. In nucleotides, the CDR3 is TGTGCCAGCAGTGATCGGGGAAAAGGCTCACCCCTCCACTTT.

V and J are TRBV24-1 and TRBJ2-5; D perhaps matches TRBD1 (8 bases). Germline assignment: CDR1 KGHDR and CDR2 SFDVKD. V was clipped by 3 bases and J by 3 bases, with 16 bases between them. This CDR3 is built from 16 residues. The CDR3 DNA sequence: TGTGCCACCAGTGATCCGACAGGGGAGGGGAAAGAGACCCAGTACTTC. Translating it yields CATSDPTGEGKETQYF.

The chain recombines TRBV4-2 with TRBJ2-5; TRBD2 matches 11 bases. The V gene end was trimmed by 5 bases and the J gene end by 2 bases; junction bases not matched to a gene: 7. The CDR3 has 16 amino acids. CDR1 is LGHNA and CDR2 is YNFKEQ in the germline V gene. The CDR3 DNA reads as TGTGCCAGCAGCAGCGGGACTAGCGGTCTACAAGAGACCCAGTACTTC. Amino acid sequence: CASSSGTSGLQETQYF.

The gene calls are TRBV2 and TRBJ2-2; D might be TRBD1 (5 bases). The CDR3 is made up of 15 amino acids. The germline V gene has CDR1 SNHLY and CDR2 FYNNEI. V was clipped by 7 bases and J by 9 bases, with 21 bases between them. The CDR3: CASTEGWQGGRELFF. Written as DNA, the CDR3 is TGTGCCAGCACCGAAGGCTGGCAGGGTGGTCGGGAGCTGTTTTTT.

Of note for this clone: A read error may account for a junction end that differs from germline. This chain connects TRBV7-6 to TRBJ1-1; D gene ambiguous. Germline V CDR1 and CDR2: SGHVS, FNYEAQ. The CDR3 covers 11 residues. CDR3 sequence: CASSFNSEAFF. CDR3 nucleotides: TGTGCCAGCAGCTTCAATTCTGAGGCTTTCTTT.

This clone has a single count. The chain uses TRBV18 and TRBJ2-5, with D possibly TRBD2 on 6 matching bases. Per germline, CDR1 KGHSH and CDR2 LQKENI. This CDR3 contains 14 residues. V was shortened by 6 bases and J by 2 bases, with 13 bases between the two germline ends. CDR3 in amino acids: CASSPSGPQETQYF. CDR3 nucleotide sequence: TGTGCCAGCTCCCCCAGCGGGCCACAAGAGACCCAGTACTTC.

The V gene is TRBV11-1, the J gene TRBJ2-1; 14 bases are shared with TRBD2. This CDR3 comprises 16 residues. With 5 bases clipped from V and 6 bases from J, the junction kept 6 bases outside the gene matches. The V gene's germline CDR1 is SGHAT and CDR2 FQDESV (reference sequence). The CDR3, as DNA: TGTGCCAGCAGCCCCGGACTAGCGGGGGGCCTCAATGAGCAGTTCTTC. Its protein product is CASSPGLAGGLNEQFF.

The V gene is TRBV29-1, the J gene TRBJ2-7; D is uncertain. Per the germline V gene, CDR1 is SQVTM and CDR2 is ANQGSEA. The V end lost 3 bases, the J end lost 5 bases, and 14 bases lay between the germline ends. The CDR3 has 13 residues. CDR3 coding DNA: TGCAGCGTTGAGGCCGGGTATCCGGACGAGCAGTACTTC. Amino acid sequence: CSVEAGYPDEQYF.

The rearrangement uses TRBV7-8 and TRBJ2-1; 7 positions agree with TRBD2. Germline V CDR1 and CDR2: SGHVS, FQNEAQ. The CDR3 runs 15 residues. Unmatched junction bases numbered 6, after V lost 1 base and J lost 6 bases. CDR3 sequence reads: CASSLVRESSNEQFF. The CDR3 DNA reads as TGTGCCAGCAGCTTAGTGCGGGAGTCCAGCAATGAGCAGTTCTTC. Complete variable domain (other parts from reference TRBV7-8 and TRBJ2-1): GAGVSQSPRYKVAKRGQDVALRCDPISGHVSLFWYQQALGQGPEFLTYFQNEAQLDKSGLPSDRFFAERPEGSVSTLKIQRTQQEDSAVYLCASSLVRESSNEQFFGPGTRLTVL.

The chain recombines TRBV30 with TRBJ1-5; no clear D. The CDR3 sequence is 13 residues long. Germline V CDR1 and CDR2: GTSNPN, SVGIG (reference sequence). V was shortened by 4 bases and J by 2 bases, with 9 bases between the two germline ends. CDR3 sequence (DNA): TGTGCCTGGATTCGGGGTGGCAATCAGCCCCAGCATTTT. Translating gives CAWIRGGNQPQHF.

V is TRBV20-1 and J is TRBJ1-5; D possibly corresponds to TRBD1 (5 bases). CDR1 and CDR2 (germline): DFQATT, SNEGSKA (reference sequence). V was trimmed by 3 bases and J by 5 bases, leaving 14 bases between them. The CDR3 is 14 residues long. CDR3 nucleotide sequence: TGCAGTGCTAGTCCGGGGGTGTTTGATCAGCCCCAGCATTTT. It codes for CSASPGVFDQPQHF.